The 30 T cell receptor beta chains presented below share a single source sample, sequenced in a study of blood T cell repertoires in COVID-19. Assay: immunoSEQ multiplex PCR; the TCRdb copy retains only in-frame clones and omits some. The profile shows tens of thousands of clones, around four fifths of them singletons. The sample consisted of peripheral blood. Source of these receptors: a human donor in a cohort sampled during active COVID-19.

CDR3 residues: CATSDPGQPTDTQYF. The CDR3 nucleotides are TGTGCCACCAGTGACCCTGGACAGCCGACAGATACGCAGTATTTT. V usage is TRBV24-1 and J usage is TRBJ2-3; D might be TRBD1 (6 bases). The V and J ends lost 4 bases and 3 bases respectively, with 13 bases between them. Germline V gives CDR1 KGHDR, CDR2 SFDVKD. This CDR3 has 15 amino acids.

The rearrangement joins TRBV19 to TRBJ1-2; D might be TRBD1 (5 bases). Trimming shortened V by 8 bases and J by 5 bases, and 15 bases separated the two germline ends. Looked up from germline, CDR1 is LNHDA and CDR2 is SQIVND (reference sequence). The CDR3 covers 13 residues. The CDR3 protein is CASQLGTDYGYTF. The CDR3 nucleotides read TGTGCCAGTCAGCTCGGGACTGATTATGGCTACACCTTC. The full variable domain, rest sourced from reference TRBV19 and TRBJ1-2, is DGGITQSPKYLFRKEGQNVTLSCEQNLNHDAMYWYRQDPGQGLRLIYYSQIVNDFQKGDIAEGYSVSREKKESFPLTVTSAQKNPTAFYLCASQLGTDYGYTFGSGTRLTVV.

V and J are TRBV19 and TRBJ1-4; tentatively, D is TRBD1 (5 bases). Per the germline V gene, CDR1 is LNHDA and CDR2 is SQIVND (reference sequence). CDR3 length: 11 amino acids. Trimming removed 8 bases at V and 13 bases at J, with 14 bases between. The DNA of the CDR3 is TGTGCCAGTGGGGGGGGTTTCGGACTGTTTTTT. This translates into CASGGGFGLFF.

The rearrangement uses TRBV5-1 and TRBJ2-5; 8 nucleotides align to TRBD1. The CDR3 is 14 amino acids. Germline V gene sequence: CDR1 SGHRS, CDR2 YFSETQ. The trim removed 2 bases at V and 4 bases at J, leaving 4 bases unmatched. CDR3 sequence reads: CASSFLDRAETQYF. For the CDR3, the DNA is TGCGCCAGCAGCTTCTTGGACAGGGCAGAGACCCAGTACTTC.

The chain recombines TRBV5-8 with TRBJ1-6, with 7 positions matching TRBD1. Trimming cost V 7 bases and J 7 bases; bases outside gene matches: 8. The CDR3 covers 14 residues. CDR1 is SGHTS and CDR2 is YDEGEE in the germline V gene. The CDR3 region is CASVRQGGNSPLHF. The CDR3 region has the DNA TGTGCCAGCGTCCGACAGGGCGGAAATTCACCCCTCCACTTT.

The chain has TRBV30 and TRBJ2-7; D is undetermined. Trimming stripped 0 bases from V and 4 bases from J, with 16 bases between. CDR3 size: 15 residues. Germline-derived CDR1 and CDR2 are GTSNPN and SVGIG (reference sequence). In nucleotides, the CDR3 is TGTGCCTGGAGTGTAGGTTTCTCTGAGGAATACGAGCAGTACTTC. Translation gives CAWSVGFSEEYEQYF.

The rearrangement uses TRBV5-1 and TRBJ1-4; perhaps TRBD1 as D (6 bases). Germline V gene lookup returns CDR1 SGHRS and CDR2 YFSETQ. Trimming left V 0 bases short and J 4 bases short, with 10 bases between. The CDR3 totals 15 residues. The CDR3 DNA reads TGCGCCAGCAGCTTGGACGGACAGAATAATGAAAAACTGTTTTTT. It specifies CASSLDGQNNEKLFF.

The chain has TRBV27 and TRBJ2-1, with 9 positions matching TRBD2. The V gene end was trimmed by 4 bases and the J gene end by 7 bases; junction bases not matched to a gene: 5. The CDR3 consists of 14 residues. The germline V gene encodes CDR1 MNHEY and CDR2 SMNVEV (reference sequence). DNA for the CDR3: TGTGCCAGCAGTTCGGAACTAGCGGGTAATGAGCAGTTCTTC. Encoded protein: CASSSELAGNEQFF.

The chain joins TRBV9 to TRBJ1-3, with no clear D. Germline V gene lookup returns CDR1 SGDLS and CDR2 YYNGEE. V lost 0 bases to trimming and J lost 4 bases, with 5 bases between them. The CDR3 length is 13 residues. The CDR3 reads CASSVAQGNTIYF. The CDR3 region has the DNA TGTGCCAGCAGCGTAGCTCAGGGAAACACCATATATTTT.

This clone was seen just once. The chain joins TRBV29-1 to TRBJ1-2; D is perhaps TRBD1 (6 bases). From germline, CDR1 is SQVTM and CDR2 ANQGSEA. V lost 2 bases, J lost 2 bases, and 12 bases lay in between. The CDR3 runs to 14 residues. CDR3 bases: TGCAGCGTTGAAAGCCCCGACAGGAACTATGGCTACACCTTC. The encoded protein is CSVESPDRNYGYTF.

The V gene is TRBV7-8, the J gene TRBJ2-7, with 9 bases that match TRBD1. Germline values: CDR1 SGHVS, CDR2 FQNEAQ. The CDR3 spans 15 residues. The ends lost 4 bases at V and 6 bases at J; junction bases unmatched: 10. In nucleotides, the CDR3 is TGTGCCAGCAGCTCAGTGGGACAGGGAGAGGCCGAGCAGTACTTC. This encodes CASSSVGQGEAEQYF. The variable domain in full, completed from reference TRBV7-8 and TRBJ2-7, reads GAGVSQSPRYKVAKRGQDVALRCDPISGHVSLFWYQQALGQGPEFLTYFQNEAQLDKSGLPSDRFFAERPEGSVSTLKIQRTQQEDSAVYLCASSSVGQGEAEQYFGPGTRLTVT.

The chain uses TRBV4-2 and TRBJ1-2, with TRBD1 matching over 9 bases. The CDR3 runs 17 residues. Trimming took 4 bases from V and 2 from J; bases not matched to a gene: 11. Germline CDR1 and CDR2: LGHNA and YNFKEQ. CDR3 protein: CASSRAPGDRENYGYTF. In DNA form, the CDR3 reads TGTGCCAGCAGCCGGGCCCCTGGGGACAGGGAAAACTATGGCTACACCTTC.

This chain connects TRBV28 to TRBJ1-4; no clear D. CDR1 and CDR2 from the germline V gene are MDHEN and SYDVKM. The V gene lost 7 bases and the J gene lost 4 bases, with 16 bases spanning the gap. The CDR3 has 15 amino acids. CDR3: CASTSAGTVNEKLFF. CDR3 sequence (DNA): TGTGCCAGCACCTCCGCCGGCACAGTTAATGAAAAACTGTTTTTT. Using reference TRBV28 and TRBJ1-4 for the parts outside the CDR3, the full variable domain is DVKVTQSSRYLVKRTGEKVFLECVQDMDHENMFWYRQDPGLGLRLIYFSYDVKMKEKGDIPEGYSVSREKKERFSLILESASTNQTSMYLCASTSAGTVNEKLFFGSGTQLSVL.

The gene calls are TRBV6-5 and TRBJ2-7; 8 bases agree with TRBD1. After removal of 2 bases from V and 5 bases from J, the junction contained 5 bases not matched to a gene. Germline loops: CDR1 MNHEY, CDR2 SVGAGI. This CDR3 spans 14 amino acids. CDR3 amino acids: CASSYQNRGNEQYF. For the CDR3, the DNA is TGTGCCAGCAGTTACCAGAACAGGGGGAACGAGCAGTACTTC.

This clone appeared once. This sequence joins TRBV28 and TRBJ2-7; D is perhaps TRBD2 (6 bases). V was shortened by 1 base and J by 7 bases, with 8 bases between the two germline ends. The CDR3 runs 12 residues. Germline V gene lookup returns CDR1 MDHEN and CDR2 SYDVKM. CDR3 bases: TGTGCCAGCAGTTTATTTGGGAGGGAGCAGTACTTC. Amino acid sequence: CASSLFGREQYF.

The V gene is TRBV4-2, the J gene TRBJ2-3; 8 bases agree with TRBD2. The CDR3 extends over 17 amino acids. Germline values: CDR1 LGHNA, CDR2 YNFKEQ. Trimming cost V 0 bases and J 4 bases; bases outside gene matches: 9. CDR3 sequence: CASSQERDGGVADTQYF. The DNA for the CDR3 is TGTGCCAGCAGCCAAGAACGGGACGGGGGGGTTGCAGATACGCAGTATTTT.

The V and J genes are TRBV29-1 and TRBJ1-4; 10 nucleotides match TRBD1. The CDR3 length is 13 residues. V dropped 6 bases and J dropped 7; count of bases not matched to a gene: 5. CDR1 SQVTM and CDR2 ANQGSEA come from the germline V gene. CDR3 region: CSVTTGGGEKLFF. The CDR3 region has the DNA TGCAGCGTAACGACAGGGGGCGGTGAAAAACTGTTTTTT. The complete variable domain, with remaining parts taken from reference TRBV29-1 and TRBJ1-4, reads SAVISQKPSRDICQRGTSLTIQCQVDSQVTMMFWYRQQPGQSLTLIATANQGSEATYESGFVIDKFPISRPNLTFSTLTVSNMSPEDSSIYLCSVTTGGGEKLFFGSGTQLSVL.

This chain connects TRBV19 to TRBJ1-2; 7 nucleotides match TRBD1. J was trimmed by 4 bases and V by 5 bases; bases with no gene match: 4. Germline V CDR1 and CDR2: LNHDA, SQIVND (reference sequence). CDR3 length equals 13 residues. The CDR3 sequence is CASSQGGGYGYTF. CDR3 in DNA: TGTGCCAGTAGTCAAGGGGGCGGCTATGGCTACACCTTC.

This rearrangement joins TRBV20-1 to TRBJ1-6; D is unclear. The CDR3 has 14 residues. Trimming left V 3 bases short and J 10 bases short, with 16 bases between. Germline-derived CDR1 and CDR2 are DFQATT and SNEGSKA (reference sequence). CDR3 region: CSASPAPARSPLHF. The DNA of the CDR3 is TGCAGTGCTAGTCCGGCCCCGGCCAGGTCACCCCTCCACTTT.

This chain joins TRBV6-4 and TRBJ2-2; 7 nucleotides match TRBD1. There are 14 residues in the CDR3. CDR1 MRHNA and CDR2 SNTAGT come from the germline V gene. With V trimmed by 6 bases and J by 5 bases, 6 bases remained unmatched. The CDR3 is CASSPGTETGELFF. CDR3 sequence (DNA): TGTGCCAGCAGCCCCGGGACAGAGACCGGGGAGCTGTTTTTT.

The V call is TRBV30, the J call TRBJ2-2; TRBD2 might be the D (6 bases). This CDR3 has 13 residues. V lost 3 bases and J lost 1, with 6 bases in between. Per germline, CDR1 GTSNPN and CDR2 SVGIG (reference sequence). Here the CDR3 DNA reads TGTGCCTGGAGGCGGGGGAACACCGGGGAGCTGTTTTTT. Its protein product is CAWRRGNTGELFF.

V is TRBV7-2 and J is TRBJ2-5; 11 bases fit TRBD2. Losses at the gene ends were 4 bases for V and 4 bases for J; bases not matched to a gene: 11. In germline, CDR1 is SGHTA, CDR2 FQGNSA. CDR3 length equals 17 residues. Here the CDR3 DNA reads TGTGCCAGCAGCTCTACTCCCATGACTAGCGGGGCAGAGACCCAGTACTTC. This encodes CASSSTPMTSGAETQYF. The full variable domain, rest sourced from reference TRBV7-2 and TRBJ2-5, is GAGVSQSPSNKVTEKGKDVELRCDPISGHTALYWYRQSLGQGLEFLIYFQGNSAPDKSGLPSDRFSAERTGGSVSTLTIQRTQQEDSAVYLCASSSTPMTSGAETQYFGPGTRLLVL.

CDR3: CASTTGGFNYGYTF. The CDR3 DNA follows: TGTGCCAGCACCACAGGGGGTTTCAACTATGGCTACACCTTC. This sequence joins TRBV7-9 and TRBJ1-2; TRBD1 matches at 8 bases. With 7 bases clipped from V and 2 bases from J, the junction kept 6 bases outside the gene matches. The CDR3 consists of 14 residues. Germline V CDR1 and CDR2: SEHNR, FQNEAQ (reference sequence).

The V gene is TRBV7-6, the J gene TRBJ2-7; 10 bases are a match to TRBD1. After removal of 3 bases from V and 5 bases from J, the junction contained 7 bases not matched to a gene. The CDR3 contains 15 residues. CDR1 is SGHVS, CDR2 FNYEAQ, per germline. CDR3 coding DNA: TGTGCCAGCAGCTTTCCTGGGACAGGGGCAAACGAGCAGTACTTC. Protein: CASSFPGTGANEQYF.

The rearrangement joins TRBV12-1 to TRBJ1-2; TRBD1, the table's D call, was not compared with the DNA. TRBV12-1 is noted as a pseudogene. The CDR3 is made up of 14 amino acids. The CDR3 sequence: CASSFAGQVYGYTF. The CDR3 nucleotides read TGTGCCAGCAGCTTTGCCGGACAGGTCTATGGCTACACCTTC.

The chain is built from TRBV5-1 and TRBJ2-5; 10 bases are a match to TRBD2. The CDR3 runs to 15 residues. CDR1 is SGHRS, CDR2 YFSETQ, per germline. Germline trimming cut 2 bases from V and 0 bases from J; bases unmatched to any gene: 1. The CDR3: CASSFSGGNQETQYF. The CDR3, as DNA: TGCGCCAGCAGCTTTAGCGGGGGGAACCAAGAGACCCAGTACTTC.

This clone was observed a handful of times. The CDR3 protein is CASSRTGDYGYTF. The CDR3 nucleotides are TGTGCCAGCAGCAGGACAGGGGACTATGGCTACACCTTC. The V call is TRBV5-5, the J call TRBJ1-2; 9 bases fit TRBD1. The CDR3 runs to 13 residues. V shed 4 bases and J 3 bases; nucleotides not matched to a gene: 1. Germline CDR1 reads SGHKS; CDR2 reads YYEKEE (reference sequence).

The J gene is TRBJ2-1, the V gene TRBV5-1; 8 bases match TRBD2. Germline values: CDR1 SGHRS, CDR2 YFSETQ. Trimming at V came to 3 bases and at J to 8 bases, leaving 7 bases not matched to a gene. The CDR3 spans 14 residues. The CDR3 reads CASSSRGGLDEQFF. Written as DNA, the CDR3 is TGCGCCAGCAGCTCGCGCGGGGGGCTTGATGAGCAGTTCTTC. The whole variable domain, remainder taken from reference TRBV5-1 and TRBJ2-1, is KAGVTQTPRYLIKTRGQQVTLSCSPISGHRSVSWYQQTPGQGLQFLFEYFSETQRNKGNFPGRFSGRQFSNSRSEMNVSTLELGDSALYLCASSSRGGLDEQFFGPGTRLTVL.

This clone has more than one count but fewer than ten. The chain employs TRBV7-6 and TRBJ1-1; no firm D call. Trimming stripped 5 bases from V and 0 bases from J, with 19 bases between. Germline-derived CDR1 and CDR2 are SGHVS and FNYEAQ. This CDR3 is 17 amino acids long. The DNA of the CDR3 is TGTGCCAGCAGCGGCGGCGGGAGGGTTACGGTGAACACTGAAGCTTTCTTT. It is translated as CASSGGGRVTVNTEAFF.

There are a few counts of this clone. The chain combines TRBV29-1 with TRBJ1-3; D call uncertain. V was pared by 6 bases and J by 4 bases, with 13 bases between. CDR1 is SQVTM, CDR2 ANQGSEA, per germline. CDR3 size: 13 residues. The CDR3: CSVSDSPGNTIYF. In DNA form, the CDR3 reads TGCAGCGTGTCCGACTCTCCGGGAAACACCATATATTTT.